Following are 32 T cell receptor beta chains from one sample sequenced in a study of T cells and Merkel cell carcinoma outcomes. Data came from immunoSEQ multiplex PCR; TCRdb stores just in-frame clones and leaves some out. The sample has about 1,700 clones, nearly 90% seen once; the top ten hold 4.2%. The material sequenced was tumor tissue from Merkel cell carcinoma. These receptors were taken from a human donor with Merkel cell carcinoma.

The rearrangement joins TRBV19 to TRBJ2-5, with 12 bases fitting TRBD2. CDR1 and CDR2 from the germline V gene are LNHDA and SQIVND (reference sequence). The trim removed 0 bases at V and 5 bases at J, leaving 4 bases unmatched. The CDR3 runs to 16 residues. The DNA of the CDR3 is TGTGCCAGTAGTATAGATGGACTAGCGGGGTTCGAGACCCAGTACTTC. Translated, it gives CASSIDGLAGFETQYF.

The gene calls are TRBV7-6 and TRBJ2-3, with 10 nucleotides matching TRBD1. V lost 5 bases and J lost 3; bases outside the gene matches: 8. CDR1 SGHVS and CDR2 FNYEAQ come from the germline V gene. The CDR3 contains 16 residues. The CDR3 is CASSVRTGGLTDTQYF. The DNA for the CDR3 is TGTGCCAGCAGCGTAAGGACAGGGGGTCTGACAGATACGCAGTATTTT.

This clone appeared a single time. The same CDR3 arises from other DNA sequences in this sample as well. The V gene is TRBV9, the J gene TRBJ2-1, with a possible D match to TRBD1 (6 bases). The CDR3 sequence is 15 residues long. Between the trimmed V and J ends, which lost 0 bases and 3 bases, there was a span of 10 bases. Germline-derived CDR1 and CDR2 are SGDLS and YYNGEE. The chain's CDR3 is CASSVEGQVYNEQFF. As DNA, the CDR3 is TGTGCCAGCAGCGTAGAGGGACAAGTCTACAATGAGCAGTTCTTC.

This chain connects TRBV4-1 to TRBJ2-1, with 10 bases fitting TRBD2. Germline CDR1 reads MGHRA; CDR2 reads YSYEKL. The length of the CDR3 is 14 residues. V gave up 4 bases and J gave up 9 bases; unmatched junction bases: 6. This CDR3 is CASSLAGGRGEQFF. DNA of the CDR3: TGCGCCAGCAGCCTAGCGGGGGGCCGAGGTGAGCAGTTCTTC.

The chain joins TRBV28 to TRBJ1-1; possible D gene TRBD1, 5 bases. The length of the CDR3 is 13 residues. Germline V gene lookup returns CDR1 MDHEN and CDR2 SYDVKM. The germline V and J ends were trimmed by 5 bases and 2 bases, with 9 bases remaining between them. The CDR3: CASSKTGNTEAFF. The CDR3 DNA is TGTGCCAGCAGTAAAACAGGAAACACTGAAGCTTTCTTT. The full variable domain, with the rest looked up from reference TRBV28 and TRBJ1-1, is DVKVTQSSRYLVKRTGEKVFLECVQDMDHENMFWYRQDPGLGLRLIYFSYDVKMKEKGDIPEGYSVSREKKERFSLILESASTNQTSMYLCASSKTGNTEAFFGQGTRLTVV.

The rearrangement joins TRBV29-1 to TRBJ1-4, with 8 positions matching TRBD1. Losses at the gene ends were 7 bases for V and 8 bases for J; bases not matched to a gene: 3. The CDR3 runs to 11 residues. CDR1 is SQVTM, CDR2 ANQGSEA, per germline. CDR3 loop: CSAWTGEKLFF. Here the CDR3 DNA reads TGCAGCGCTTGGACAGGGGAAAAACTGTTTTTT.

In the case of this clone: At one of its ends the junction is not consistent with the germline gene, which may arise from a read error. CDR3 DNA: TGTGCTAGCAGCTTATTGGGGGGGGACACTGAAGCTTTCTTT. This gives the protein CASSLLGGDTEAFF. This chain joins TRBV11-2 and TRBJ1-1; D might be TRBD1 (5 bases). The germline V gene encodes CDR1 SGHAT and CDR2 FQNNGV. The CDR3 spans 14 residues. Looking up the rest from reference TRBV11-2 and TRBJ1-1 gives the full variable domain: EAGVAQSPRYKIIEKRQSVAFWCNPISGHATLYWYQQILGQGPKLLIQFQNNGVVDDSQLPKDRFSAERLKGVDSTLKIQPAKLEDSAVYLCASSLLGGDTEAFFGQGTRLTVV.

V is TRBV10-2 and J is TRBJ1-1; D remains ambiguous. The CDR3 length is 14 residues. Trimming removed 7 bases from V and 10 bases from J, with 22 bases in between. Germline CDR1 is WSHSY and CDR2 is SAAADI. The CDR3 sequence is CASTAPSDGLGAFF. CDR3 nucleotide sequence: TGCGCCAGCACCGCGCCCTCAGATGGCCTCGGAGCTTTCTTT.

Notes on this clone: A junction boundary mismatches the germline segment, possibly from a read error. V gene TRBV7-9 combines with J gene TRBJ1-4; D unclear. Germline V gene sequence: CDR1 SEHNR, CDR2 FQNEAQ (reference sequence). The CDR3 is 14 amino acids. The CDR3 protein is CASSLGLAGEKLFF. CDR3 nucleotide sequence: TGTGCCAGCAGTTTAGGGTTAGCGGGGGAAAAACTGTTTTTT.

The CDR3 coding sequence is TGTGCCAGCAGCTCTTCGGGGTTGAATAGCAATCAGCCCCAGCATTTT. Protein: CASSSSGLNSNQPQHF. The chain links TRBV7-9 to TRBJ1-5; D is undetermined. V was shortened by 4 bases and J by 0 bases, with 13 bases between the two germline ends. Germline V gene data show CDR1 as SEHNR and CDR2 as FQNEAQ (reference sequence). This CDR3 is built from 16 residues.

The gene calls are TRBV4-2 and TRBJ1-1, with unresolved D. Germline values: CDR1 LGHNA, CDR2 YNFKEQ. This CDR3 has 16 residues. V dropped 0 bases and J dropped 5 bases, with 16 bases sitting between them. The CDR3 loop is CASSQEEGNGGTEAFF. The CDR3 DNA follows: TGTGCCAGCAGCCAAGAAGAGGGAAACGGCGGGACTGAAGCTTTCTTT.

This chain connects TRBV25-1 to TRBJ1-4, with a possible D match to TRBD1 (5 bases). V lost 3 bases and J lost 7, with 12 bases in between. CDR3 length: 14 residues. CDR1 and CDR2 (germline): MGHDK, SYGVNS. CDR3 sequence reads: CASSEAGSGEKLFF. The DNA of the CDR3 is TGTGCCAGCAGTGAGGCAGGGTCGGGTGAAAAACTGTTTTTT.

This rearrangement joins TRBV4-2 to TRBJ2-5; D perhaps matches TRBD1 (6 bases). V was pared by 0 bases and J by 4 bases, with 15 bases between. This CDR3 has 16 residues. Germline loops: CDR1 LGHNA, CDR2 YNFKEQ. The chain's CDR3 is CASSQDTSTGSETQYF. The CDR3 DNA sequence: TGTGCCAGCAGCCAAGATACATCTACAGGGTCAGAGACCCAGTACTTC.

This chain links TRBV18 with TRBJ1-1; D gene unclear. From germline, CDR1 is KGHSH and CDR2 LQKENI. The CDR3 has 16 residues. Trimming took 3 bases from V and 0 from J, leaving 14 bases between them. The CDR3 reads CASSPTLWTLNTEAFF. CDR3 DNA: TGTGCCAGCTCACCGACTCTATGGACGTTGAACACTGAAGCTTTCTTT. The full variable domain, rest sourced from reference TRBV18 and TRBJ1-1, is NAGVMQNPRHLVRRRGQEARLRCSPMKGHSHVYWYRQLPEEGLKFMVYLQKENIIDESGMPKERFSAEFPKEGPSILRIQQVVRGDSAAYFCASSPTLWTLNTEAFFGQGTRLTVV.

CDR3 coding DNA: TGTGCCAGCAGCTTCAAGGGAAATGAGCAGTTCTTC. Amino acids: CASSFKGNEQFF. The chain combines TRBV7-2 with TRBJ2-1; unclear D gene. This CDR3 contains 12 residues. V lost 3 bases, J lost 7 bases, and 7 bases lay in between. Germline lookup yields CDR1 SGHTA and CDR2 FQGNSA.

The chain employs TRBV7-9 and TRBJ1-5; TRBD1 is a possible D gene (5 bases). CDR3 length equals 14 residues. Trimming shortened V by 5 bases and J by 0 bases, and 8 bases separated the two germline ends. Germline-derived CDR1 and CDR2 are SEHNR and FQNEAQ (reference sequence). The CDR3 region has the DNA TGTGCCAGCAGCCCGCAGGGTAGCAATCAGCCCCAGCATTTT. Translation gives CASSPQGSNQPQHF.

The chain joins TRBV5-4 to TRBJ2-1; D may match TRBD1 or TRBD2 (6 bases each). Germline CDR1 SGHNT, CDR2 YYREEE (reference sequence). The length of the CDR3 is 15 residues. V was clipped by 0 bases and J by 5 bases, with 12 bases between them. The CDR3 nucleotides read TGTGCCAGCAGCTTGGCTAGCGAGGGGGACAATGAGCAGTTCTTC. Translating it yields CASSLASEGDNEQFF.

The CDR3 loop is CASSPPDLNTEAFF. The CDR3 region has the DNA TGTGCCAGCTCACCACCAGACTTGAACACTGAAGCTTTCTTT. This chain uses TRBV18 with TRBJ1-1; no reliable D call. The CDR3 extends over 14 amino acids. Deletions cut 0 bases from V and 0 bases from J, with 5 bases between. Per germline, CDR1 KGHSH and CDR2 LQKENI.

This clone was seen only once. This sequence joins TRBV7-9 and TRBJ1-1, with a possible D match to TRBD1 (6 bases). V was clipped by 4 bases and J by 5 bases, with 11 bases between them. This CDR3 has 13 amino acids. CDR1 is SEHNR, CDR2 FQNEAQ, per germline (reference sequence). The CDR3: CASSSQGITEAFF. In nucleotides, the CDR3 is TGTGCCAGCAGCTCACAGGGTATAACTGAAGCTTTCTTT.

This chain joins TRBV7-2 and TRBJ1-2; D gene unclear. Trimming removed 1 base from V and 9 bases from J, with 12 bases in between. The CDR3 totals 13 residues. The germline gives CDR1 SGHTA, CDR2 FQGNSA. CDR3 DNA sequence: TGTGCCAGCAGCTTAGAGGGATTTAGGAGCTACACCTTC. Residues: CASSLEGFRSYTF.

This sequence joins TRBV19 and TRBJ2-5; tentatively, D is TRBD2 (6 bases). Germline V gives CDR1 LNHDA, CDR2 SQIVND (reference sequence). V was cut by 4 bases and J by 3 bases, with 15 bases left in between. CDR3 size: 15 residues. The CDR3 is CASSSLVPGEETQYF. The DNA for the CDR3 is TGTGCCAGTAGTAGCCTTGTTCCGGGGGAAGAGACCCAGTACTTC.

The rearrangement links TRBV7-9 to TRBJ2-1; TRBD1 is a possible D gene (6 bases). With 5 bases removed from V and 4 bases from J, the gap between germline ends came to 18 bases. The CDR3 totals 16 residues. Looked up from germline, CDR1 is SEHNR and CDR2 is FQNEAQ (reference sequence). In nucleotides, the CDR3 is TGTGCCAGCAGCCAGACAGGCCTTGGGGTTTACAATGAGCAGTTCTTC. The encoded protein is CASSQTGLGVYNEQFF. The variable domain in full, completed from reference TRBV7-9 and TRBJ2-1, reads DTGVSQNPRHKITKRGQNVTFRCDPISEHNRLYWYRQTLGQGPEFLTYFQNEAQLEKSRLLSDRFSAERPKGSFSTLEIQRTEQGDSAMYLCASSQTGLGVYNEQFFGPGTRLTVL.

This chain uses TRBV29-1 with TRBJ2-7; 7 nucleotides agree with TRBD1. CDR1 and CDR2 from the germline V gene are SQVTM and ANQGSEA. The CDR3 length is 12 residues. The J segment lost 6 bases and the V segment lost 6 bases, leaving 8 bases of the junction unmatched. CDR3 in DNA: TGCAGCGTAGAGACAGGGATCCGCGAGCAGTACTTC. Translated: CSVETGIREQYF.

A note on this clone: The junction shows a germline mismatch at one end, possibly a read error. The chain couples TRBV7-9 to TRBJ2-2; tentatively, D is TRBD1 or TRBD2 (5 bases each). The length of the CDR3 is 17 residues. Germline values: CDR1 SEHNR, CDR2 FQNEAQ (reference sequence). The CDR3 region has the DNA TGTGCCAGCAGCCTAGCAGGGTTGGGGATTACCACCGGGGAGTTGTTTTTT. Translation gives CASSLAGLGITTGELFF.

The chain uses TRBV19 and TRBJ1-5; a possible D gene is TRBD1 (6 bases). This CDR3 spans 16 amino acids. The ends were cut back, 9 bases at V and 5 bases at J, with 23 bases in the middle. In germline, CDR1 is LNHDA, CDR2 SQIVND (reference sequence). CDR3 region: CASRPGGQLPYQPQHF. Here the CDR3 DNA reads TGTGCCAGCCGTCCAGGCGGACAGCTCCCTTATCAGCCCCAGCATTTT.

The rearrangement uses TRBV12-5 and TRBJ2-6, with D tentatively TRBD1 (5 bases). This CDR3 comprises 18 residues. The ends were cut back, 2 bases at V and 5 bases at J, with 19 bases in the middle. Germline lookup yields CDR1 LGHNT and CDR2 FRNRAP. Here the CDR3 reads CASGLRPAGQSRANVLTF. The CDR3 coding sequence is TGTGCTAGTGGTTTGAGGCCTGCAGGACAAAGTCGGGCCAACGTCCTGACTTTC.

This chain uses TRBV27 with TRBJ2-3; 7 positions agree with TRBD1. In germline, CDR1 is MNHEY, CDR2 SMNVEV (reference sequence). Germline trimming cut 2 bases from V and 5 bases from J; bases unmatched to any gene: 10. CDR3 size: 16 residues. The CDR3 nucleotides are TGTGCCAGCAGTTTAGAGGCCGGGACAGCAGAAGATACGCAGTATTTT. This codes for CASSLEAGTAEDTQYF.

This chain links TRBV7-9 with TRBJ1-1; D is ambiguous. V lost 3 bases to trimming and J lost 3 bases, with 17 bases between them. From germline, CDR1 is SEHNR and CDR2 FQNEAQ (reference sequence). The CDR3 totals 16 residues. CDR3 residues: CASSLGALAMDTEAFF. The CDR3 region has the DNA TGTGCCAGCAGCTTGGGAGCCTTGGCAATGGACACTGAAGCTTTCTTT.

The chain couples TRBV7-9 to TRBJ1-2, with D possibly TRBD1 on 6 matching bases. The CDR3 length is 17 residues. V lost 5 bases, J lost 0 bases, and 19 bases lay in between. Germline-derived CDR1 and CDR2 are SEHNR and FQNEAQ (reference sequence). The DNA of the CDR3 is TGTGCCAGCAGCCAGACAGGCATAGGTTGGGCTAACTATGGCTACACCTTC. This encodes CASSQTGIGWANYGYTF. Filled out from reference TRBV7-9 and TRBJ1-2, the complete variable domain reads DTGVSQNPRHKITKRGQNVTFRCDPISEHNRLYWYRQTLGQGPEFLTYFQNEAQLEKSRLLSDRFSAERPKGSFSTLEIQRTEQGDSAMYLCASSQTGIGWANYGYTFGSGTRLTVV.

The chain has TRBV5-5 and TRBJ1-5, with 10 positions matching TRBD1. Germline-derived CDR1 and CDR2 are SGHKS and YYEKEE (reference sequence). This CDR3 has 16 amino acids. V trimming: 3 bases; J trimming: 11 bases; junction bases outside the gene matches: 14. The CDR3 nucleotides are TGTGCCAGCAGCTCCGGGACAGGGGCCTCGCGATCAGCCCAGCATTTT. It specifies CASSSGTGASRSAQHF.

The chain combines TRBV29-1 with TRBJ2-5; 9 bases map to TRBD2. Germline-derived CDR1 and CDR2 are SQVTM and ANQGSEA. The CDR3 extends over 14 amino acids. The V segment lost 0 bases and the J segment 3 bases; nucleotides outside the gene matches: 2. Here the CDR3 DNA reads TGCAGCGTTGAAGAGAGACTAGCGGAAGAGACCCAGTACTTC. Its protein product is CSVEERLAEETQYF.

This chain joins TRBV5-6 and TRBJ1-4; maybe TRBD1 (5 bases). This CDR3 contains 15 residues. Germline-derived CDR1 and CDR2 are SGHDT and YYEEEE. V dropped 0 bases and J dropped 3 bases, with 9 bases sitting between them. The CDR3 here is CASSLVGLANEKLFF. DNA of the CDR3: TGTGCCAGCAGCTTGGTGGGGCTTGCTAATGAAAAACTGTTTTTT.